This T cell receptor beta chain was sequenced in a study of vaccination and CD4 T cells after COVID-19. Treatment noted: approximately 11-day PBMC culture with coronavirus spike peptide pools or control peptides (ViraFEST assay). As to this clonotype: Its antigen is as yet unknown.

An Oncomine TCR Beta short-read assay was used to sequence the DNA from cultured CD4+ T cells. MiXCR, applied by TCRdb to the PCR reads, yields one record per CDR3 protein. In the table there are roughly 7,200 distinct CDR3 sequences, 25% of which are singletons. Study outcomes and limitations: Post-vaccination reactive clonotypes (median 38) did not differ significantly from post-infection (under 22). Among those convalescent, a median roughly 89% of reactive clones emerged solely post-vaccination.

The V gene end was trimmed by 0 bases and the J gene end by 2 bases; junction bases not matched to a gene: 6. The germline V gene encodes CDR1 SGHVS and CDR2 FNYEAQ. This CDR3 has 16 amino acids. The sample here was CD4+ T cells from blood, cultured in vitro, taken after SARS-CoV-2 vaccination. The chain employs TRBV7-6 and TRBJ1-1, with 7 bases lining up with TRBD1. This receptor was taken from a human donor who had recovered from COVID-19. In nucleotides, the CDR3 is TGTGCCAGCAGCTTAGCCGTGACAGGGCGTAACACTGAAGCTTTCTTT. It specifies CASSLAVTGRNTEAFF.